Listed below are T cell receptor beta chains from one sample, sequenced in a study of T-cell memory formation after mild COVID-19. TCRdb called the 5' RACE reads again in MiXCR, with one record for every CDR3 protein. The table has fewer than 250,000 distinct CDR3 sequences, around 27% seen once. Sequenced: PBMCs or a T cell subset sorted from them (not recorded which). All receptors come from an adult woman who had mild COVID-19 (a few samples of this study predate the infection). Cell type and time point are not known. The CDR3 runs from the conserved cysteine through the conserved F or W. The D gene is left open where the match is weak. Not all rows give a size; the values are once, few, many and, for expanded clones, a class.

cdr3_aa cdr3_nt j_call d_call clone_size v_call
CASRIQQYTEAFF TGTGCCAGCAGGATCCAGCAGTACACTGAAGCTTTCTTT TRBJ1-1 - few TRBV12-3/TRBV12-4
CASTPGGDYQPQHF TGTGCCAGTACCCCAGGGGGGGACTATCAGCCCCAGCATTTT TRBJ1-5 TRBD1 - TRBV19
CASSKAGRGGGEQFF TGTGCCAGCAGCAAGGCAGGAAGAGGGGGCGGTGAGCAGTTCTTC TRBJ2-1 TRBD1 - TRBV25-1
CASSGTSGGITDTQYF TGTGCCAGCTCCGGGACTAGCGGGGGTATAACAGATACGCAGTATTTT TRBJ2-3 TRBD2 few TRBV5-5
CASSSSGTSYNEQFF TGTGCCAGCAGCTCCAGCGGGACAAGCTACAATGAGCAGTTCTTC TRBJ2-1 - few TRBV11-3
CASRPMDRVRYNEQFF TGTGCCAGCAGGCCCATGGACAGGGTCCGATACAATGAGCAGTTCTTC TRBJ2-1 TRBD1 - TRBV6-2/TRBV6-3
CASSPREGARNIQYF TGTGCCAGCTCACCACGGGAGGGGGCTAGAAACATTCAGTACTTC TRBJ2-4 - - TRBV18
CASSPPSKGSYEQYF TGTGCCAGCTCCCCTCCGTCTAAAGGGTCCTACGAGCAGTACTTC TRBJ2-7 - - TRBV18
CASSEGLAGFNEQFF TGTGCCAGCAGCGAGGGACTAGCGGGATTCAATGAGCAGTTCTTC TRBJ2-1 TRBD2 - TRBV9
CASSLGTGGDTEAFF TGTGCCAGCAGCTTAGGGACCGGCGGGGACACTGAAGCTTTCTTT TRBJ1-1 - few TRBV7-9
CATSRSATYEQYF TGTGCCACCAGTCGTTCAGCTACCTACGAGCAGTACTTC TRBJ2-7 - - TRBV24-1
CASSFIMGMADNEQFF TGTGCCAGCAGCTTCATTATGGGGATGGCGGACAATGAGCAGTTCTTC TRBJ2-1 - - TRBV7-9
CASSYPSGTGGTLHF TGTGCCAGCAGTTACCCATCCGGGACAGGTGGGACCCTCCACTTT TRBJ1-6 TRBD1 few TRBV6-2/TRBV6-3
CATSKPTSGNDLEQFF TGTGCCACCAGTAAACCCACTAGCGGCAACGATCTGGAGCAGTTCTTC TRBJ2-1 TRBD2 - TRBV24-1
CSARVMGQLNYEQYF TGCAGTGCTAGAGTGATGGGACAGTTGAACTACGAGCAGTACTTC TRBJ2-7 TRBD1 few TRBV20-1
CASSLAQLAGAKWTKNIQYF TGTGCCAGCAGCTTAGCGCAGTTAGCGGGAGCGAAGTGGACCAAAAACATTCAGTACTTC TRBJ2-4 TRBD2 few TRBV7-2
CAWSGLGGETQYF TGTGCCTGGAGTGGACTAGGGGGGGAGACCCAGTACTTC TRBJ2-5 - - TRBV30
CASSFLLDRGNSPLHF TGTGCCAGCAGCTTTCTTTTGGACAGGGGAAATTCACCCCTCCACTTT TRBJ1-6 TRBD1 - TRBV7-9
CSASSGGEGYGYTF TGCAGTGCTAGCTCGGGCGGGGAGGGCTATGGCTACACCTTC TRBJ1-2 - - TRBV20-1
CATSDFSEEQFF TGTGCCACCAGTGATTTCTCGGAGGAGCAGTTCTTC TRBJ2-1 - few TRBV24-1
CAISPTGNTGELFF TGTGCCATCAGTCCTACAGGAAACACCGGGGAGCTGTTTTTT TRBJ2-2 - few TRBV10-3
CASSLLPRGSPLHF TGTGCCAGCAGCTTATTACCCCGGGGTTCACCCCTCCACTTT TRBJ1-6 - - TRBV7-2
CASSFTSGGSADTQYF TGTGCCAGCAGCTTTACTAGCGGGGGGAGTGCAGATACGCAGTATTTT TRBJ2-3 TRBD2 many TRBV7-8
CASSFGSGDQPQHF TGCGCCAGCAGCTTTGGGTCTGGAGATCAGCCCCAGCATTTT TRBJ1-5 - few TRBV5-1
CAISEDRDSYEQYF TGTGCCATCAGTGAAGACAGGGACTCCTACGAGCAGTACTTC TRBJ2-7 TRBD1 many TRBV10-3
CASRRGQGDFYEQYF TGCGCCAGCAGGCGTGGACAGGGGGATTTCTACGAGCAGTACTTC TRBJ2-7 TRBD1 - TRBV5-1
CASTNSRNTGELFF TGTGCCAGCACTAACAGCCGAAACACCGGGGAGCTGTTTTTT TRBJ2-2 - - TRBV6-5
CASSPPSTIQETQYF TGTGCCAGCTCACCACCCTCCACCATACAAGAGACCCAGTACTTC TRBJ2-5 - - TRBV18
CASSPEIGRWDSETYEQYF TGTGCCAGCTCACCTGAAATAGGCCGATGGGACAGCGAGACCTACGAGCAGTACTTC TRBJ2-7 TRBD1 few TRBV18
CATSDPVAAGEKLFF TGTGCCACCAGTGACCCTGTCGCCGCGGGTGAAAAACTGTTTTTT TRBJ1-4 - few TRBV24-1
CASSLDRVVYGYTF TGTGCCAGTAGTCTCGACAGGGTTGTCTATGGCTACACCTTC TRBJ1-2 TRBD1 once TRBV19
CASSFGPGPDTQYF TGTGCCAGCAGCTTCGGTCCCGGCCCAGATACGCAGTATTTT TRBJ2-3 - - TRBV7-9
CASSFGQGDYEQYF TGTGCCAGCAGTTTTGGGCAGGGCGACTACGAGCAGTACTTC TRBJ2-7 - - TRBV27
CSARPLREIRNNEQFF TGCAGTGCTAGACCCTTGAGGGAGATAAGGAACAATGAGCAGTTCTTC TRBJ2-1 - few TRBV20-1